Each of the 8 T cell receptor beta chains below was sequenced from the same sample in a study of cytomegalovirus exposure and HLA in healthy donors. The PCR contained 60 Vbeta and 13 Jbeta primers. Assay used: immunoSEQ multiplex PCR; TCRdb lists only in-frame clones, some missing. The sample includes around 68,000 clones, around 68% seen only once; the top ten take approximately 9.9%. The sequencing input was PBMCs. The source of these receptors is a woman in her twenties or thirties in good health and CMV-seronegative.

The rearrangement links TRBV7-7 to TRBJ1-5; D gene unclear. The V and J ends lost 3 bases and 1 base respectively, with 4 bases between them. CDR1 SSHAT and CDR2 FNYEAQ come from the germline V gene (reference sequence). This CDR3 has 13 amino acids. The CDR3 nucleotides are TGTGCCAGCAGCTTCGGGAGCAATCAGCCCCAGCATTTT. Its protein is CASSFGSNQPQHF. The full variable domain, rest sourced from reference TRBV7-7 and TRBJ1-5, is GAGVSQSPRYKVTKRGQDVTLRCDPISSHATLYWYQQALGQGPEFLTYFNYEAQPDKSGLPSDRFSAERPEGSISTLTIQRTEQRDSAMYRCASSFGSNQPQHFGDGTRLSIL.

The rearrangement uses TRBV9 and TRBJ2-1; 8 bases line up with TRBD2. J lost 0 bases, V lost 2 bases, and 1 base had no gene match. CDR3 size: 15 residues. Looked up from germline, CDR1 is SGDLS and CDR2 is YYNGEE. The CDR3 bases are TGTGCCAGCAGCGTGCGGGGGGACTCCTACAATGAGCAGTTCTTC. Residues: CASSVRGDSYNEQFF.

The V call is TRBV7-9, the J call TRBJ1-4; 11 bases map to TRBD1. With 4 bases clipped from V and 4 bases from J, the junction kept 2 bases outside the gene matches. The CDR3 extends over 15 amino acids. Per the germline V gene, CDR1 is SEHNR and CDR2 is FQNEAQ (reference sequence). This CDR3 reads CASSWGTGGNEKLFF. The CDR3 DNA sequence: TGTGCCAGCAGCTGGGGGACAGGGGGTAATGAAAAACTGTTTTTT.

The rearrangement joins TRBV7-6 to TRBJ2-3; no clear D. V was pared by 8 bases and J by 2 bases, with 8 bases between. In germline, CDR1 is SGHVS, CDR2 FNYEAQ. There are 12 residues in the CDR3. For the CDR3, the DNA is TGTGCCAGCGGGCCTTACACAGATACGCAGTATTTT. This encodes CASGPYTDTQYF.

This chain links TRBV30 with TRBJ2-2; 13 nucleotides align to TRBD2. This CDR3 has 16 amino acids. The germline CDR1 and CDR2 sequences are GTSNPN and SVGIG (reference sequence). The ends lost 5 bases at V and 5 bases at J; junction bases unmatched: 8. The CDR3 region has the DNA TGTGCCTGGGGACTAGCGGGGGCCCCAAGGACCGGGGAGCTGTTTTTT. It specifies CAWGLAGAPRTGELFF.

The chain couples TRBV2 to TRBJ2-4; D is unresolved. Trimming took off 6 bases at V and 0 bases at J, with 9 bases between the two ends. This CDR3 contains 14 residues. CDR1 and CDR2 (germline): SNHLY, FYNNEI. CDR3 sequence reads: CASSPSLAKNIQYF. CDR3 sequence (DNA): TGTGCCAGCAGCCCTAGTTTAGCCAAAAACATTCAGTACTTC.

As DNA, the CDR3 is TGTGCCAGCAGCGACCTTTTAGGGGCTTCGAACACTGAAGCTTTCTTT. This codes for CASSDLLGASNTEAFF. The chain recombines TRBV9 with TRBJ1-1; D may be TRBD1 (5 bases). CDR3 length: 16 amino acids. Germline loops: CDR1 SGDLS, CDR2 YYNGEE. Trimming removed 3 bases from V and 1 base from J, with 16 bases in between.

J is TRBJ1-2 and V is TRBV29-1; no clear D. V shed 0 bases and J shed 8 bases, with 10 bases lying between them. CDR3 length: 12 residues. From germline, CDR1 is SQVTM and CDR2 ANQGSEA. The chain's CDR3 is CSVEEGSKGYTF. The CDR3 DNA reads TGCAGCGTTGAAGAGGGCTCCAAGGGCTACACCTTC. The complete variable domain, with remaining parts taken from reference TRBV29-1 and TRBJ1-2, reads SAVISQKPSRDICQRGTSLTIQCQVDSQVTMMFWYRQQPGQSLTLIATANQGSEATYESGFVIDKFPISRPNLTFSTLTVSNMSPEDSSIYLCSVEEGSKGYTFGSGTRLTVV.